This T cell receptor (beta chain) was identified during a study of beta chain features in type 1 diabetes. Isolated RNA was reverse transcribed in full, so expressed TCRB transcripts were sequenced. The data were produced by immunoSEQ multiplex PCR, yet TCRdb's version contains in-frame clones alone and is incomplete. The sample holds tens of thousands of clones, 55% to 70% seen once. Heparinised blood was drawn once per donor, averaging around 110 mL. By way of CD45RO/CCR7/CD25/CD127/CD95/CD27, the CD4+ regulatory, stem cell-like memory, central memory and naive cells were sorted. Each sorted fraction was over 98% pure. V was shortened by 5 bases and J by 0 bases, with 10 bases between the two germline ends. This CDR3 is built from 14 residues. Germline assignment: CDR1 SEHNR and CDR2 FQNEAQ (reference sequence). Points from the study as a whole: Within the patient group, naive, central memory and Treg TCRB repertoires appeared more similar to each other than within healthy donors. Moderately but significantly shorter TCRB CDR3s were found in Type 1 diabetes patients in all four CD4+ subsets.

With respect to this clone: Its specificity is unknown.

This chain uses TRBV7-9 with TRBJ1-2; D perhaps matches TRBD1 (5 bases). The sequenced sample consisted of Tregs from blood. The clonotype comes from a man aged 18 to 30 with type 1 diabetes. In DNA, the CDR3 is TGTGCCAGCAGCGCTAGACAGTCTAACTATGGCTACACCTTC. Translating gives CASSARQSNYGYTF. The variable domain in full, completed from reference TRBV7-9 and TRBJ1-2, reads DTGVSQNPRHKITKRGQNVTFRCDPISEHNRLYWYRQTLGQGPEFLTYFQNEAQLEKSRLLSDRFSAERPKGSFSTLEIQRTEQGDSAMYLCASSARQSNYGYTFGSGTRLTVV.